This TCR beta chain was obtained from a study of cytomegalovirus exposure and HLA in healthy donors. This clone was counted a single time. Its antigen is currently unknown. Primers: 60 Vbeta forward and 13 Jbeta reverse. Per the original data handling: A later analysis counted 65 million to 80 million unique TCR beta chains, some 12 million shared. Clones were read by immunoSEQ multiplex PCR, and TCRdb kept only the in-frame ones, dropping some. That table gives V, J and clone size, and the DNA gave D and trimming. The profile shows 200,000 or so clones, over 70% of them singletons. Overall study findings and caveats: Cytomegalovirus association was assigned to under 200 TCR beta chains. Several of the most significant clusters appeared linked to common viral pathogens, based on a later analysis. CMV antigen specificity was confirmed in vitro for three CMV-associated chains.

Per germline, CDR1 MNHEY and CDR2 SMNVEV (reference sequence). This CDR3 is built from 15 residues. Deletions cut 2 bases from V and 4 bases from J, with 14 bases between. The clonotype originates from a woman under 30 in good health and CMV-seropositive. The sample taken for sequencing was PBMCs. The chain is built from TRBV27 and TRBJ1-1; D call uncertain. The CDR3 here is CASSLPGVGITEAFF. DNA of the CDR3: TGTGCCAGCAGTTTACCCGGGGTAGGGATCACTGAAGCTTTCTTT.